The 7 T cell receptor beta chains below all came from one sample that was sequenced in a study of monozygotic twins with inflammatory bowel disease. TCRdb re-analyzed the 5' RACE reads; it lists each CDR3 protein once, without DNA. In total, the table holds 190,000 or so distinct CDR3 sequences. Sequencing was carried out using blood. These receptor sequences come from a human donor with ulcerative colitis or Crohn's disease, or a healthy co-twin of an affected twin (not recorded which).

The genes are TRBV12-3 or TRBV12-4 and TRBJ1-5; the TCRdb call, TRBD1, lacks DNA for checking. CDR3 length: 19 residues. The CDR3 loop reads CASSLGRGRGRSSNQPQHF.

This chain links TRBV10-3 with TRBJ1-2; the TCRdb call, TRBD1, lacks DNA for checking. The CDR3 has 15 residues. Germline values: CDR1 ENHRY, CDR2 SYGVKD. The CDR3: CAISESTGGAEGYTF.

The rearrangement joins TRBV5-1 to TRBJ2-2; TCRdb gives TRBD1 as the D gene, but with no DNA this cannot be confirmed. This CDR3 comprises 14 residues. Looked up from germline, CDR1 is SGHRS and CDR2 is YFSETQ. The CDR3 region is CASSSLDIPGELFF.

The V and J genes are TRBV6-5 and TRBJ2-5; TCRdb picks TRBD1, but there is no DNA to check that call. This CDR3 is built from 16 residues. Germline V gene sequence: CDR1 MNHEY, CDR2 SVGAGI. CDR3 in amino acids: CASSYRGGGNMETQYF.

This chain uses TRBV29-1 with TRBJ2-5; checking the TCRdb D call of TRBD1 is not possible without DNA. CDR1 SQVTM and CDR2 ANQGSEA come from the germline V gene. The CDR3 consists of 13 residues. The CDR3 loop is CSVEGSEGETQYF.

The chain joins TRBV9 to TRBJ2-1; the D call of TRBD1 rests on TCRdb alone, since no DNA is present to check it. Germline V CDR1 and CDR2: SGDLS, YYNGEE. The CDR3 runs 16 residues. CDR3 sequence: CASTMGQGGSYNEQFF.

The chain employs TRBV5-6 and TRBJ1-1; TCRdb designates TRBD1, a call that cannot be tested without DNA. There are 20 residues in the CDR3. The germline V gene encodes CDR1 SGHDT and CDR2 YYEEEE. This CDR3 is CASSLVPLRQEGRVNTEAFF.